This record concerns one T cell receptor beta chain sequence. The naive CD8 fraction comprised CD45RO-negative cells positively selected for CCR7 and excluded terminally differentiated effector memory CD45RA+ cells. Measured with immunoSEQ multiplex PCR; TCRdb has only the in-frame clones, and not every one. The sample gives 800,000 or so clones, roughly 96% of which show up once; over 0.2% is in the top ten. V was shortened by 6 bases and J by 7 bases, with 7 bases between the two germline ends. The CDR3 has 11 residues. In germline, CDR1 is SEHNR, CDR2 FQNEAQ (reference sequence). The source of the sample is a study of shared clonotypes between healthy human individuals. Turning to the study itself: The plates for each donor numbered three CD4 naive, three CD4 memory, two CD8 naive and one CD8 memory.

The source is a man aged 30 to 39 in good health. The rearrangement uses TRBV7-9 and TRBJ2-1, with D uncertain. Specimen: naive CD8+ T cells sorted from blood. CDR3 bases: TGTGCCAGCAGAGACGGGAATGAGCAGTTCTTC. Amino acids: CASRDGNEQFF.